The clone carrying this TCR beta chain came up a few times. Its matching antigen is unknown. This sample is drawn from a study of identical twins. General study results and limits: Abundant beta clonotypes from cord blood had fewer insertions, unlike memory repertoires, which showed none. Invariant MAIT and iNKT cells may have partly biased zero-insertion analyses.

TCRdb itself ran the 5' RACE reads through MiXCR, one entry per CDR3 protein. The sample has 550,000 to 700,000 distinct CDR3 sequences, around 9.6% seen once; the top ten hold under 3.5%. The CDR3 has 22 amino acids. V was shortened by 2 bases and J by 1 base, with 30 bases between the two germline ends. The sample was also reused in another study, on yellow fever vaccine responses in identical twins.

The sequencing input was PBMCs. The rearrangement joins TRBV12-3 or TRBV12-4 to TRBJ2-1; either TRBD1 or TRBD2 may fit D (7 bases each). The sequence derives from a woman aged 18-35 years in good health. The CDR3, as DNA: TGTGCCAGCAGTTTACCACCACCGGGACTAACGGAGGACAGGATGTCCTACAATGAGCAGTTCTTC. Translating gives CASSLPPPGLTEDRMSYNEQFF.